This TCR beta chain was obtained from a study of Japanese encephalitis immunity and Zika vaccine responses. About the research overall: Some participants got one YFV vaccine dose before ZPIV; others were flavivirus-naive. ZIKV structural peptide pools, conserved or non-conserved, or JEV or YFV peptides were used.

TCRdb reprocessed the 5' RACE reads via MiXCR and lists one record per CDR3 protein. Of approximately 300 distinct CDR3 sequences in the sample, 3% to 3.5% were seen once. Regarding the study as a whole: More ZIKV- and JEV-shared clonotypes appeared in JEV-pre-vaccinated donors than in YFV donors.

This clonotype is categorized as medium-sized. For more than five days, PBMCs labeled with CFSE were cultured with peptide pools at 0.8 to 1 ug/mL each. Healthy adult donors lacked neutralizing antibodies to ZIKV, JEV, YFV, DENV, WNV. This receptor was identified in an adult man who received an inactivated Zika virus vaccine. The material was antigen-activated CD8+ T cells from blood, cultured, obtained during a Zika inactivated vaccine study.

CDR3 sequence reads: CASSLSPQGTYEQYF. The CDR3 nucleotides read TGCGCCAGCAGCTTGAGCCCTCAAGGGACCTACGAGCAGTACTTC. The rearrangement links TRBV5-1 to TRBJ2-7; D uncertain. With 1 base removed from V and 2 bases from J, the gap between germline ends came to 13 bases. Germline V gene data show CDR1 as SGHRS and CDR2 as YFSETQ. The CDR3 contains 15 residues.